This TCR beta chain emerged from a study of OX40 agonist ivuxolimab in advanced cancers. Study at large: Given to patients was ivuxolimab, an agonistic anti-OX40 (CD134) antibody. Among those enrolled, mean age was around 55 years (range roughly 23 to 90) and 82.7% were male. Partial responses were achieved by three patients, one with hepatocellular carcinoma and two with cutaneous melanoma.

Samples of blood were obtained at baseline, on cycle 4 day 1, and on cycle 7 day 1. Only in-frame clones appear in the TCRdb table, and some are missing; sequencing was by immunoSEQ multiplex PCR. Of about 70,000 clones in the sample, 80% to 95% were seen once. The J segment lost 8 bases and the V segment lost 2 bases, leaving 11 bases of the junction unmatched. CDR1 SEHNR and CDR2 FQNEAQ come from the germline V gene (reference sequence). The CDR3 runs to 16 residues. The sample in question was CD4+ or CD8+ T cells sorted from blood, obtained in a trial of the OX40 agonist ivuxolimab. The clonotype comes from an adult with an advanced solid tumor such as melanoma, head and neck, liver or kidney cancer. The chain links TRBV7-9 to TRBJ2-1; 8 nucleotides match TRBD1. The CDR3 DNA reads as TGTGCCAGCAGCTTACTCTCAGGGGGCCAATTCGATGAGCAGTTCTTC. Translating it yields CASSLLSGGQFDEQFF.